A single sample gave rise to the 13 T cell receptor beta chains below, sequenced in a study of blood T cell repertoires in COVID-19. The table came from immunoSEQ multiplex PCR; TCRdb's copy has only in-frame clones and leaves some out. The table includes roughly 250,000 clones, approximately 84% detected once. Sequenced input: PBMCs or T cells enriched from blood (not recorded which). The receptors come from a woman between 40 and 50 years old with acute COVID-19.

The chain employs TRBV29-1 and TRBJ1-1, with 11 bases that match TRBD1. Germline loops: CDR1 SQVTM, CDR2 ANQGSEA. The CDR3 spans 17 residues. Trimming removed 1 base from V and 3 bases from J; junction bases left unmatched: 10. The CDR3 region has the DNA TGCAGCGTTGAAGGGGCGGACAGGGGGCAGATGTACACTGAAGCTTTCTTT. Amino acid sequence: CSVEGADRGQMYTEAFF.

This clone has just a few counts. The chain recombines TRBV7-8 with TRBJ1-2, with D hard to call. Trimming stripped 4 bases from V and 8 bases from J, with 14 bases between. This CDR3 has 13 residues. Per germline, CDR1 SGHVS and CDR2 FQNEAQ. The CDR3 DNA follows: TGTGCCAGCAGCTCTAACCTGGCGGGAGGCTACACCTTC. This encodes CASSSNLAGGYTF.

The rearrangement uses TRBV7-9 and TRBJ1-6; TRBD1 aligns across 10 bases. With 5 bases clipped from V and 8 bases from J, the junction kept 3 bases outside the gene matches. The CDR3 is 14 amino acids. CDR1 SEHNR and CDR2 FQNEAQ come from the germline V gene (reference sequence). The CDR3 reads CASSPGTGDSPLHF. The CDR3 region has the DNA TGTGCCAGCAGCCCCGGGACAGGGGATTCACCCCTCCACTTT.

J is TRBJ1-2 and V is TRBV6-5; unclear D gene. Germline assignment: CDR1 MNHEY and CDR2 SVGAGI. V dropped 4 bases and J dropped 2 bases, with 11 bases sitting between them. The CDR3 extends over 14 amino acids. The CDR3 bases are TGTGCCAGCAGTTTTACCGGGAGGAACTATGGCTACACCTTC. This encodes CASSFTGRNYGYTF.

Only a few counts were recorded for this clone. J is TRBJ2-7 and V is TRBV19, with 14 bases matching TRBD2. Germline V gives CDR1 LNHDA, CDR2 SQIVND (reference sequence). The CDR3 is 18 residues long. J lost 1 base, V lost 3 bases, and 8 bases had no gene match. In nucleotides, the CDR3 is TGTGCCAGTAGTATCTCAAGAGGACTAGCGGGAGGATCCTACGAGCAGTACTTC. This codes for CASSISRGLAGGSYEQYF. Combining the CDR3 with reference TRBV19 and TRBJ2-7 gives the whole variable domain DGGITQSPKYLFRKEGQNVTLSCEQNLNHDAMYWYRQDPGQGLRLIYYSQIVNDFQKGDIAEGYSVSREKKESFPLTVTSAQKNPTAFYLCASSISRGLAGGSYEQYFGPGTRLTVT.

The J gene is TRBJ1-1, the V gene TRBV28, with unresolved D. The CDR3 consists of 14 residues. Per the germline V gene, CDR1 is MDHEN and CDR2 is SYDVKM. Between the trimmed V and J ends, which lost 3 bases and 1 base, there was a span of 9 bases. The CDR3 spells CASSFDSGNTEAFF. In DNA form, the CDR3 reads TGTGCCAGCAGTTTCGACTCGGGGAACACTGAAGCTTTCTTT.

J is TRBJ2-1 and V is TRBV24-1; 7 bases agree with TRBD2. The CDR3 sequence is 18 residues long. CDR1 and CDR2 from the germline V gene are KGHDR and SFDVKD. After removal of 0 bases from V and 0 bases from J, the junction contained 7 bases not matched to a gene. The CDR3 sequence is CATSDLPQLASSYNEQFF. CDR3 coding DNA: TGTGCCACCAGTGATTTGCCCCAACTAGCGAGCTCCTACAATGAGCAGTTCTTC.

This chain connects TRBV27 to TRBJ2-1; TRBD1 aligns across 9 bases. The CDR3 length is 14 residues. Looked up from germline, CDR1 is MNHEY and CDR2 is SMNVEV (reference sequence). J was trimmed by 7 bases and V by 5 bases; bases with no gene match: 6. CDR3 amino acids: CASSPRTGENEQFF. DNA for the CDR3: TGTGCCAGCAGTCCCAGGACAGGGGAAAATGAGCAGTTCTTC.

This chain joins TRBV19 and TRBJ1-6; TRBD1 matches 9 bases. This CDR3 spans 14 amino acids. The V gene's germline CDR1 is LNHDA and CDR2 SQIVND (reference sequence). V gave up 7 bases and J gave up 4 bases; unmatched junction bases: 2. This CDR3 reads CASTDRGYNSPLHF. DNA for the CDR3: TGTGCCAGTACAGACAGGGGGTATAATTCACCCCTCCACTTT.

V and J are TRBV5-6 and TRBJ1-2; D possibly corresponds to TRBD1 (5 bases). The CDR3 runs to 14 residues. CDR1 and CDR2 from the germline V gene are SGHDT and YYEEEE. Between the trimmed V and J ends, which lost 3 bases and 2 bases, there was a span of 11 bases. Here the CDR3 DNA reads TGTGCCAGCAGCTGGGTGACAGTGAACTATGGCTACACCTTC. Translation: CASSWVTVNYGYTF.

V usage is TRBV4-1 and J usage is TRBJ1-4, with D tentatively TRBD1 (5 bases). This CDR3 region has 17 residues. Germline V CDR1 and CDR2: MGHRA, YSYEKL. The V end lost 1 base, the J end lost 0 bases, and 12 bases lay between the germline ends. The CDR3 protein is CASSQASRATTNEKLFF. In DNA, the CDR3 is TGCGCCAGCAGCCAAGCATCCAGGGCGACAACTAATGAAAAACTGTTTTTT.

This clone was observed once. CDR3 residues: CASSLLVRDDYGYTF. The CDR3 DNA reads TGTGCCAGCAGCCTTCTAGTCAGGGATGACTATGGCTACACCTTC. The genes are TRBV5-6 and TRBJ1-2, with D perhaps TRBD1 (5 bases). Between the trimmed V and J ends, which lost 4 bases and 3 bases, there was a span of 16 bases. Germline CDR1 reads SGHDT; CDR2 reads YYEEEE. This CDR3 is 15 amino acids long. Together with reference TRBV5-6 and TRBJ1-2, the CDR3 gives the full variable domain: DAGVTQSPTHLIKTRGQQVTLRCSPKSGHDTVSWYQQALGQGPQFIFQYYEEEERQRGNFPDRFSGHQFPNYSSELNVNALLLGDSALYLCASSLLVRDDYGYTFGSGTRLTVV.

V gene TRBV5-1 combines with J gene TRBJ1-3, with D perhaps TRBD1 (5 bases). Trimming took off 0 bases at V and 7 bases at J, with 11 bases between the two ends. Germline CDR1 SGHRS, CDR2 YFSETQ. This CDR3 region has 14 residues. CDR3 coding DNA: TGCGCCAGCAGCTTGGACCATCAGGGCAACACCATATATTTT. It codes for CASSLDHQGNTIYF.